The subject of this entry is one T cell receptor beta chain. This sample was taken from a study of CD8 T cells in Susac syndrome. Random hexamers served to reverse transcribe roughly 0.45 to 1 ug RNA. From the immunoSEQ multiplex PCR reads, TCRdb called clonotypes with MiXCR, one entry per CDR3 protein. The sample consists of around 80,000 distinct CDR3 sequences, roughly 94% of them appearing once. High-throughput TCR beta sequencing covered peripheral CD8+ and CD4+ T cells. The CD8+ and CD4+ T cells were negatively isolated, with the TEMRA cells enriched by FACS. The ends were cut back, 1 base at V and 9 bases at J, with 10 bases in the middle. Germline-derived CDR1 and CDR2 are SQVTM and ANQGSEA. The length of the CDR3 is 12 residues.

Sequencing used CD8+ T cells from PBMCs. The chain links TRBV29-1 to TRBJ2-1; D uncertain. This clonotype originated in a human donor in good health. The CDR3 DNA reads TGCAGCGTTGAAGGACTCAGCCCTGAGCAGTTCTTC. It encodes CSVEGLSPEQFF.